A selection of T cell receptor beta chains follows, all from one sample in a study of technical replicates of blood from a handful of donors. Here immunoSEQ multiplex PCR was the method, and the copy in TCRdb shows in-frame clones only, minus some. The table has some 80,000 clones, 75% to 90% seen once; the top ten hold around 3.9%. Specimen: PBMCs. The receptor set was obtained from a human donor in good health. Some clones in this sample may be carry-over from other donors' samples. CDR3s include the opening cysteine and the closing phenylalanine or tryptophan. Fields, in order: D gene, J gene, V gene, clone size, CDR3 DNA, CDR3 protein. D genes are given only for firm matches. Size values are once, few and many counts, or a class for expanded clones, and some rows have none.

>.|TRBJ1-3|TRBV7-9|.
TGTGCCAGCAGCCTTCGGGGGTCCTCTGGAAACACCATATATTTT
CASSLRGSSGNTIYF
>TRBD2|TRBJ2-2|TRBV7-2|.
TGTGCCAGCAGGAAACCGGGACTAGGGAACACCGGGGAGCTGTTTTTT
CASRKPGLGNTGELFF
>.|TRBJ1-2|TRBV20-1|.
TGCAGTGCAATAGACTATGGCTACACCTTC
CSAIDYGYTF
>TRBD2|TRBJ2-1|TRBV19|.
TGTGCCAGTAGTATAGATCGAGCGGGAGCGGGCAATGAGCAGTTCTTC
CASSIDRAGAGNEQFF
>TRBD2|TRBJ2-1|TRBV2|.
TGTGCCAGCAGTGAATCGCGGGGGGGCAGTGAGCAGTTCTTC
CASSESRGGSEQFF
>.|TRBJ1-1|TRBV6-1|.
TGTGCCAGCAGTCGGACAGCGCAGAACACTGAAGCTTTCTTT
CASSRTAQNTEAFF
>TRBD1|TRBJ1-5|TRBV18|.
TGTGCCAGCTCACCCCCGGGACAGGGAGGTCAGCCCCAGCATTTT
CASSPPGQGGQPQHF
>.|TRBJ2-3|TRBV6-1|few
TGTGCCAGCATGCGGTCAGACACAGATACGCAGTATTTT
CASMRSDTDTQYF
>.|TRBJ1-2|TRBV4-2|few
TGTGCCAGCAGCCAAGTGGAAGGCGAGGGATGGGTTTATGGCTACACCTTC
CASSQVEGEGWVYGYTF
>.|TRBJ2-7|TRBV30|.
TGTGCCTGGACTGTACAGAGCTCCTACGAGCAGTACTTC
CAWTVQSSYEQYF
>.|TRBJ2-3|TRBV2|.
TGTGCCAGCAGTGACCATAGTACGCAGTATTTT
CASSDHSTQYF
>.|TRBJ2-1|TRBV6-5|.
TGTGCCAGCAGTTACGACGAGGGATCCTACAATGAGCAGTTCTTC
CASSYDEGSYNEQFF
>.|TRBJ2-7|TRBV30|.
TGTGCCTGGACGCTCGGGGGAGCCTACGAGCAGTACTTC
CAWTLGGAYEQYF
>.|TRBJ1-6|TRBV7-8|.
TGTGCCAGCAGCTCCCTCTCGGGGGGGGGCGATTCACCCCTCCACTTT
CASSSLSGGGDSPLHF
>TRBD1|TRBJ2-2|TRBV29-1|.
TGCAGCGCAGGACAGGGGGACACCGGGGAGCTGTTTTTT
CSAGQGDTGELFF
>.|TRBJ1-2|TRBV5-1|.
TGCGCCAGCAGCGAAGGGGGATCTGGCTACACCTTC
CASSEGGSGYTF
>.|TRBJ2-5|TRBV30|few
TGTGCCTGGAGTCCAGCTAGCCAAGAGACCCAGTACTTC
CAWSPASQETQYF
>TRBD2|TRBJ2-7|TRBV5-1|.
TGCGCCAGCAGCCCCCTAGCGGGACCCTCCTACGAGCAGTACTTC
CASSPLAGPSYEQYF
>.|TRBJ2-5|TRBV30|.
TGTGCCTGGAGTGTCTGGAGCCAAGAGACCCAGTACTTC
CAWSVWSQETQYF
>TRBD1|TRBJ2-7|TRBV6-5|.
TGTGCCAGCAGTGCCGAGACAGGGCGAGGCGAGCAGTACTTC
CASSAETGRGEQYF
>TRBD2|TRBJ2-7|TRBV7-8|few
TGTGCCAGCAGCTTAAATAGCGGCGGGGGGGTAGAGCAGTACTTC
CASSLNSGGGVEQYF
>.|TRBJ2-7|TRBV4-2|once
TGTGCCAGCAGCCGTAGTGACTCGGGAGAGCAGTACTTC
CASSRSDSGEQYF
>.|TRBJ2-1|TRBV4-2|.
TGTGCCAGCGGGCCCGAGAATGAGCAGTTCTTC
CASGPENEQFF
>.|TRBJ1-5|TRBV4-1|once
TGCGCCAGCAGCCCGCAGGGTGGGGCCTGGAATCAGCCCCAGCATTTT
CASSPQGGAWNQPQHF
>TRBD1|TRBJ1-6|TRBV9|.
TGTGCCAGCAGCGCGGGACAGGGGTTATTGGGTTCACCCCTCCACTTT
CASSAGQGLLGSPLHF
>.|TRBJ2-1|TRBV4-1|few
TGCGCCAGCAGGCGGCAGACAGACTCCTACAATGAGCAGTTCTTC
CASRRQTDSYNEQFF